This TCR beta chain is from a study of cytomegalovirus exposure and HLA in healthy donors. Study-level results: It was reported that TCR beta sequences correctly inferred the HLA-A and HLA-B alleles for most subjects. HLA alleles were associated with 16,951 TCR beta sequences in a later analysis at 0.05 false discovery rate.

PCR employed 60 Vbeta and 13 Jbeta primers. Using immunoSEQ multiplex PCR, the repertoire was profiled, and TCRdb retains in-frame clones only, with some absent. This table holds 170,000 or so clones, around 77% found once. The table lists this clone with a count of one. Its antigen is unknown. The sequencing sample was made of PBMCs. This TCR was recovered from a woman between 45 and 65 years old in good health and CMV-seropositive.

CDR3: CASGSGLVNTEAFF. As DNA, the CDR3 is TGTGCTAGTGGTTCGGGTCTCGTGAACACTGAAGCTTTCTTT. The chain is built from TRBV12-5 and TRBJ1-1; no reliable D call. Trimming left V 4 bases short and J 0 bases short, with 9 bases between. The V gene's germline CDR1 is LGHNT and CDR2 FRNRAP. This CDR3 has 14 residues.